This T cell receptor beta chain was obtained from a study of Graves' ophthalmopathy and Graves' hyperthyroidism. This clonotype was observed a single time. This CDR3 region has 16 residues. Germline loops: CDR1 SNHLY, CDR2 FYNNEI. With V trimmed by 7 bases and J by 0 bases, 5 bases remained unmatched. Those donors who had ophthalmopathy presented with moderate-to-severe activity, a CAS of ≥3, a NOSPECS of ≥4 and a duration under 3 months. Establishment of the diagnosis relied upon clinical symptoms, serum thyroxine, TRAb, thyroid ultrasound and orbital computed tomography. RNA transcripts provided the template for amplifying TCR beta CDR3 regions. First-round RT-PCR relied on HTBI primers, and a second-round multiplex PCR came next. TCRdb re-called the multiplex PCR reads with MiXCR, one entry per CDR3 protein. The sample gives about 640,000 distinct CDR3 sequences, about 41% of which show up once; over 2.5% is in the top ten.

The chain carries TRBV2 and TRBJ2-2; TRBD2 agrees at 10 bases. The sequence was obtained from an adult man with Graves' ophthalmopathy. The sample was peripheral blood. CDR3 protein: CASKASGGANTGELFF. Written as DNA, the CDR3 is TGTGCCAGCAAGGCTAGCGGGGGTGCGAACACCGGGGAGCTGTTTTTT.